This T cell receptor (beta chain) stems from a study of blood T cell repertoires in COVID-19. Study summary: The United States, Italy and Spain provided the acute and convalescent COVID-19 samples. Sources were T cells, B-cell-depleted T cells, or PBMCs; the material itself was cDNA or gDNA.

V lost 5 bases to trimming and J lost 6 bases, with 11 bases between them. CDR1 LNHDA and CDR2 SQIVND come from the germline V gene (reference sequence). The CDR3 length is 14 residues. In the study's own analysis: Amplifying reference gene primers gave estimates of nucleated cell counts. Sequenced by immunoSEQ multiplex PCR; TCRdb stores in-frame clones only, minus some. Clone size and V and J calls were adopted from that table, with D and trimming inferred from the DNA. This sample has around 97,000 clones; roughly 84% occur once, and the top ten carry about 12%. The rearrangement links TRBV19 to TRBJ1-6; TRBD1 is a possible D gene (5 bases). The sample comprised peripheral blood. The TCR was taken from a human donor in a cohort sampled during active COVID-19. CDR3 amino acids: CASSALQVNSPLHF. CDR3 coding DNA: TGTGCCAGTAGTGCATTACAGGTTAATTCACCCCTCCACTTT.